Only a few counts were recorded for the clone carrying this T cell receptor (beta chain). These data originate in a study of blood T cells in healthy people across ages. A second PCR of about 7 to 12 cycles used a sample-barcoded 5' primer and a J-beta primer mix. In TCRdb, the 5' RACE reads were re-called with MiXCR into one record per CDR3 protein. The sample holds around 1.7 million distinct CDR3 sequences, roughly 28% seen once. Trimming cost V 3 bases and J 0 bases, with 16 bases left between them. The CDR3 loop spans 17 amino acids. The chain links TRBV12-3 or TRBV12-4 to TRBJ2-3; TRBD2 might be the D (6 bases). This receptor was obtained from a woman aged 25-40 years in good health. What was sequenced was blood. The CDR3 loop reads CASSFGVGGASTDTQYF. The CDR3 DNA reads as TGTGCCAGCAGTTTCGGGGTCGGCGGGGCTAGCACAGATACGCAGTATTTT.